These 19 T cell receptor beta chains came from one sample sequenced in a study of CD4 T cells in relation to SARS-CoV-2 and coronaviruses. CD4+ T cells from unexposed donors were obtained before the COVID-19 pandemic (2011-2018). Assay used: immunoSEQ multiplex PCR; TCRdb lists only in-frame clones, some missing. The sample comprises under 90,000 clones, approximately 93% of which are singletons, and about 0.23% rests with the top ten. The sample comprised naive CD4+ T cells from PBMCs. The subset is: naive CD4+ T cells isolated by negative enrichment. The receptors come from a human donor in good health.

The chain uses TRBV7-3 and TRBJ1-1; D gene uncertain. V was shortened by 1 base and J by 5 bases, with 8 bases between the two germline ends. Germline-derived CDR1 and CDR2 are SGHTA and FQGTGA. The CDR3 is 13 residues long. The CDR3 loop is CASSLIVSTEAFF. As DNA, the CDR3 is TGTGCCAGCAGCTTAATTGTCAGTACTGAAGCTTTCTTT.

V usage is TRBV7-2 and J usage is TRBJ1-3; D is unclear. V lost 4 bases and J lost 2, with 18 bases in between. CDR3 length: 17 amino acids. The V gene's germline CDR1 is SGHTA and CDR2 FQGNSA. The CDR3: CASSYQKPSSAGNTIYF. The CDR3 region has the DNA TGTGCCAGCAGCTATCAGAAGCCGTCTTCTGCTGGAAACACCATATATTTT. Using reference TRBV7-2 and TRBJ1-3 for the parts outside the CDR3, the full variable domain is GAGVSQSPSNKVTEKGKDVELRCDPISGHTALYWYRQSLGQGLEFLIYFQGNSAPDKSGLPSDRFSAERTGGSVSTLTIQRTQQEDSAVYLCASSYQKPSSAGNTIYFGEGSWLTVV.

CDR3 sequence reads: CATSEPSGRASRDTQYF. CDR3 coding DNA: TGTGCCACCAGTGAGCCTAGCGGGAGGGCTTCCAGGGATACGCAGTATTTT. This sequence joins TRBV24-1 and TRBJ2-3, with 12 bases that match TRBD2. V dropped 4 bases and J dropped 6; count of bases not matched to a gene: 10. CDR3 length: 17 residues. Per germline, CDR1 KGHDR and CDR2 SFDVKD.

The chain couples TRBV19 to TRBJ1-6; D might be TRBD1 (6 bases). The CDR3 has 14 amino acids. Between the trimmed V and J ends, which lost 5 bases and 6 bases, there was a span of 11 bases. The germline V gene has CDR1 LNHDA and CDR2 SQIVND (reference sequence). CDR3 DNA sequence: TGTGCCAGTAGTTCAAGGACAGCTAATTCACCCCTCCACTTT. This gives the protein CASSSRTANSPLHF.

This clone was found once. The chain joins TRBV7-8 to TRBJ1-5; D is ambiguous. Per germline, CDR1 SGHVS and CDR2 FQNEAQ. The CDR3 length is 13 residues. The V end lost 1 base, the J end lost 4 bases, and 5 bases lay between the germline ends. This chain's CDR3 is CASSLVGNQPQHF. The CDR3 coding sequence is TGTGCCAGCAGCTTAGTGGGGAATCAGCCCCAGCATTTT.

The gene calls are TRBV24-1 and TRBJ2-1, with 9 bases that match TRBD1. Germline V gene sequence: CDR1 KGHDR, CDR2 SFDVKD. The junction had 9 bases not matched to a gene; V was cut back by 0 bases and J by 4 bases. The length of the CDR3 is 18 residues. CDR3: CATSDLGTGRGGYNEQFF. The CDR3 DNA sequence: TGTGCCACCAGTGATTTGGGGACAGGGAGGGGAGGATACAATGAGCAGTTCTTC.

V gene TRBV7-3 combines with J gene TRBJ2-1; 10 bases are a match to TRBD1. CDR1 and CDR2 (germline): SGHTA, FQGTGA. The CDR3 covers 15 residues. V shed 4 bases, J shed 9 bases, and the junction held 9 bases outside the gene matches. This chain's CDR3 is CASSSSGTGVGEQFF. In DNA, the CDR3 is TGTGCCAGCAGCTCATCCGGGACAGGGGTTGGTGAGCAGTTCTTC.

This sequence joins TRBV5-4 and TRBJ2-5; D is possibly TRBD2 (6 bases). Germline values: CDR1 SGHNT, CDR2 YYREEE (reference sequence). Trimming left V 4 bases short and J 6 bases short, with 16 bases between. The CDR3 contains 14 residues. In DNA, the CDR3 is TGTGCCAGCAGCGCGGGACCGGCCGAGAAGACCCAGTACTTC. This gives the protein CASSAGPAEKTQYF.

The chain links TRBV9 to TRBJ2-2, with 8 bases matching TRBD1. CDR1 is SGDLS and CDR2 is YYNGEE in the germline V gene. The CDR3 sequence is 15 residues long. V lost 1 base, J lost 2 bases, and 1 base stayed unmatched. The CDR3, as DNA: TGTGCCAGCAGCGTACAGGGGGCAAACACCGGGGAGCTGTTTTTT. Amino acids: CASSVQGANTGELFF.

The gene calls are TRBV7-2 and TRBJ2-2; possible D gene TRBD1, 5 bases. Germline V gene sequence: CDR1 SGHTA, CDR2 FQGNSA. The CDR3 has 14 residues. Trimming removed 5 bases at V and 1 base at J, with 8 bases between. This CDR3 reads CASSPTVNTGELFF. The CDR3 nucleotides read TGTGCCAGCAGCCCGACAGTGAACACCGGGGAGCTGTTTTTT.

V gene TRBV14 combines with J gene TRBJ1-2, with 7 bases that match TRBD1. CDR3 length: 15 amino acids. Germline CDR1 SGHDN, CDR2 FVKESK. The V and J ends lost 4 bases and 4 bases, in that order; junction bases with no gene match: 9. CDR3 DNA: TGTGCCAGCAGCCCAGCGGGACAGAGATCCTATGGCTACACCTTC. Encoded protein: CASSPAGQRSYGYTF.

The sample holds one count of this clone. This chain uses TRBV11-2 with TRBJ1-2; D not resolved. Germline values: CDR1 SGHAT, CDR2 FQNNGV. This CDR3 region has 14 residues. V was clipped by 1 base and J by 9 bases, with 15 bases between them. The CDR3 DNA is TGTGCCAGCAGCTTAGGTAGCAGCCCGTCTCGCTACACCTTC. Its protein is CASSLGSSPSRYTF. The variable domain in full, completed from reference TRBV11-2 and TRBJ1-2, reads EAGVAQSPRYKIIEKRQSVAFWCNPISGHATLYWYQQILGQGPKLLIQFQNNGVVDDSQLPKDRFSAERLKGVDSTLKIQPAKLEDSAVYLCASSLGSSPSRYTFGSGTRLTVV.

The chain combines TRBV9 with TRBJ2-6, with D perhaps TRBD1 or TRBD2 (5 bases each). V was clipped by 1 base and J by 9 bases, with 14 bases between them. The CDR3 spans 15 residues. CDR1 is SGDLS and CDR2 is YYNGEE in the germline V gene. The CDR3 loop is CASSVHPRDGNVLTF. The CDR3 DNA follows: TGTGCCAGCAGCGTACACCCTAGGGACGGCAACGTCCTGACTTTC.

This chain connects TRBV27 to TRBJ1-1; D not resolved. CDR1 and CDR2 (germline): MNHEY, SMNVEV (reference sequence). Trimming stripped 6 bases from V and 4 bases from J, with 15 bases between. The CDR3 sequence is 14 residues long. The CDR3: CASSTVNFSTEAFF. The CDR3 region has the DNA TGTGCCAGCAGCACGGTGAATTTCTCCACTGAAGCTTTCTTT.

The chain combines TRBV20-1 with TRBJ1-5; D is ambiguous. The germline V and J ends were trimmed by 3 bases and 0 bases, with 9 bases remaining between them. CDR3 length equals 14 residues. CDR1 and CDR2 from the germline V gene are DFQATT and SNEGSKA (reference sequence). DNA for the CDR3: TGCAGTGCTAGTAGCGGTTATAGCAATCAGCCCCAGCATTTT. It specifies CSASSGYSNQPQHF.

This clone was counted once. The chain uses TRBV3-1 (or the pseudogene TRBV3-2) and TRBJ2-1; D perhaps matches TRBD2 (5 bases). CDR1 and CDR2 (germline): LGHDT, YNNKEL (reference sequence). This CDR3 region has 15 residues. Deletions cut 0 bases from V and 5 bases from J, with 11 bases between. Written as DNA, the CDR3 is TGTGCCAGCAGCCAAGATCCCAGGACTCACAATGAGCAGTTCTTC. This gives the protein CASSQDPRTHNEQFF.

The chain uses TRBV4-2 and TRBJ2-7; TRBD2 aligns across 9 bases. Germline CDR1 is LGHNA and CDR2 is YNFKEQ. The ends lost 0 bases at V and 5 bases at J; junction bases unmatched: 11. CDR3 size: 17 residues. In DNA, the CDR3 is TGTGCCAGCAGCCAAGATAGTTATGGGACTAGCATTAACGAGCAGTACTTC. Translation gives CASSQDSYGTSINEQYF.

The chain combines TRBV5-1 with TRBJ1-2; D call uncertain. The V gene lost 0 bases and the J gene lost 0 bases, with 6 bases spanning the gap. CDR3 length: 14 amino acids. Looked up from germline, CDR1 is SGHRS and CDR2 is YFSETQ. The DNA for the CDR3 is TGCGCCAGCAGCTTGGGAGTTTCTAACTATGGCTACACCTTC. Translation: CASSLGVSNYGYTF.

This chain connects TRBV28 to TRBJ1-1; D is unclear. This CDR3 is built from 11 residues. Germline V CDR1 and CDR2: MDHEN, SYDVKM. The V end lost 6 bases, the J end lost 2 bases, and 4 bases lay between the germline ends. The CDR3 DNA sequence: TGTGCCAGCAGCTTTAACACTGAAGCTTTCTTT. This codes for CASSFNTEAFF.